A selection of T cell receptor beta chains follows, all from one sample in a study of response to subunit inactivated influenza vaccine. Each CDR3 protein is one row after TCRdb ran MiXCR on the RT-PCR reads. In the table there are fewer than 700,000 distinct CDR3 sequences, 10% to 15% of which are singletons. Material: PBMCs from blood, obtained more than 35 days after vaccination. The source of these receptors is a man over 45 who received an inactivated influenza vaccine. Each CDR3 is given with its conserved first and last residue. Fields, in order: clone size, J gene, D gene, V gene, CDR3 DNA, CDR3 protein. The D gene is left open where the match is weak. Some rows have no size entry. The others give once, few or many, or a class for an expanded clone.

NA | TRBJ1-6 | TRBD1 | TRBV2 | TGTGCCAGCAGCCTAAACACACAGGGGCCCCTCCACTTT | CASSLNTQGPLHF
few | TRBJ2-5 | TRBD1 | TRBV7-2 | TGTGCCAGCAGCGAAACACAGGGGGCGCAAGAGACCCAGTACTTC | CASSETQGAQETQYF
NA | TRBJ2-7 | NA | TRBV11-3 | TGTGCCAGCAGCTTATCGGCAGGGTCGAGCGAGCAGTACTTC | CASSLSAGSSEQYF
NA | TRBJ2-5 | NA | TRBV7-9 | TGTGCCACCACGCGACTCGTGGCGGAGACCCAGTACTTC | CATTRLVAETQYF
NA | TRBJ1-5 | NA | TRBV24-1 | TGTGCCACCAGTGAAACTACAAAGCAGCCCCAGCATTTT | CATSETTKQPQHF
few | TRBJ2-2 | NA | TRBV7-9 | TGTGCCAGCAGCTTAGTGGACATAACCGGGGAGCTGTTTTTT | CASSLVDITGELFF
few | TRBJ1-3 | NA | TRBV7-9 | TGTGCCAGCAGCTTAGCCGGCGGCCCGTCTGGAAACACCATATATTTT | CASSLAGGPSGNTIYF
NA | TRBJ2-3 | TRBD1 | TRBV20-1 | TGCAGTGCTAGAAAAATTAGAGGGACAGGGAGCACAGATACGCAGTATTTT | CSARKIRGTGSTDTQYF
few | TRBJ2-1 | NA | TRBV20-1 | TGCAGTGCCGGGGACTCCAACCGGGTGTTCTTC | CSAGDSNRVFF
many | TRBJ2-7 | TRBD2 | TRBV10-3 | TGTGCCATCAGTGAGGGGGGACTAGCGGGGTGGAGTGGCGAGCAGTACTTC | CAISEGGLAGWSGEQYF
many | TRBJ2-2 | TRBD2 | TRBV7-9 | TGTGCCAGCAGCCAGGGACTAGCGGGAGCCGGGGAGCTGTTTTTT | CASSQGLAGAGELFF
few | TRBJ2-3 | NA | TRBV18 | TGTGCCAGCTCAACGCTAGACGGCGATACGCAGTATTTT | CASSTLDGDTQYF
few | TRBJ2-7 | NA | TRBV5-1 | TGCGCCAGCAGCTTGGTGGCTTTTTCCAGCTCCTACGAGCAGTACTTC | CASSLVAFSSSYEQYF
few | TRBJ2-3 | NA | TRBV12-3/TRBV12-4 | TGTGCCAGCAGTTTTTGGGAGCGGGGCACAGATACGCAGTATTTT | CASSFWERGTDTQYF
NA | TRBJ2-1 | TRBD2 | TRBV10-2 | TGCGCCAGCAGTGGTCCTCGCGGGAGCGGGGAACGCTACAATGAGCAGTTCTTC | CASSGPRGSGERYNEQFF
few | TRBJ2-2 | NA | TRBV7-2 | TGTGCCAGCAGCCAACGCAGGGAGAGCGGGGAGCTGTTTTTT | CASSQRRESGELFF
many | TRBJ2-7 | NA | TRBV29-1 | TGCAGCGTTGAAGATAACGGGTTCGCCGAGCAGTACTTC | CSVEDNGFAEQYF
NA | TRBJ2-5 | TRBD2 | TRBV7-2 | TGTGCCAGCAGCCCAGGAGCTCTAGCGGGGAGAGAGACCCAGTACTTC | CASSPGALAGRETQYF
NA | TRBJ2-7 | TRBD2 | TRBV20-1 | TGCAGTGCTCCCGAGACTAGCGGAATATCCTCCTACGAGCAGTACTTC | CSAPETSGISSYEQYF
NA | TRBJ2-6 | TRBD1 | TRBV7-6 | TGTGCCAGCAGCTCCGACAGGGGCAACGTCCTGACTTTC | CASSSDRGNVLTF
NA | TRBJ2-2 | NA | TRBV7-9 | TGTGCCAGCAGCGCACCAGGCCAATCGACAGGCGGGGAGCTGTTTTTT | CASSAPGQSTGGELFF
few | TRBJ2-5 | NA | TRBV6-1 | TGTGCCAGCAGGTCACAGGGAGGCCAAGAGACCCAGTACTTC | CASRSQGGQETQYF
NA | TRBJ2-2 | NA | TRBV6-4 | TGTGCCAGCAGTGACCGACCTCCCCCGAACACCGGGGAGCTGTTTTTT | CASSDRPPPNTGELFF
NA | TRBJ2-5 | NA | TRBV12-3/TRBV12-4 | TGTGCCAGCAGTAAGAACGAGGGAGAGACCCAGTACTTC | CASSKNEGETQYF
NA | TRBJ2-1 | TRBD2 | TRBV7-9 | TGTGCCAGCAGCAGCGGGAGCGCCTACAATGAGCAGTTCTTC | CASSSGSAYNEQFF
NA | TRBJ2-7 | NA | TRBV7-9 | TGTGCCAGCAGCTTAATAGCAGGGGGGTCCTACGAGCAGTACTTC | CASSLIAGGSYEQYF
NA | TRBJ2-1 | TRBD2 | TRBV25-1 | TGTGCCAGCACCTGGACTAGCGGGATAAATGAGCAGTTCTTC | CASTWTSGINEQFF
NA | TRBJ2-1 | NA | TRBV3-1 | TGTGCCAGCAGCCCCGGTGGGTTGGCGTCCTACAATGAGCAGTTCTTC | CASSPGGLASYNEQFF
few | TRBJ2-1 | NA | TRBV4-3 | TGCGCCAGCAGCCAAAGTAGGGGGTTCTACAATGAGCAGTTCTTC | CASSQSRGFYNEQFF
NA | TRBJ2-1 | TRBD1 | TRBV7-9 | TGTGCCAGCAGCCGGCTGACAGGGCGGGATGAGCAGTTCTTC | CASSRLTGRDEQFF
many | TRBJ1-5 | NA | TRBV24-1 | TGTGCCACCAGGAGAGGGGATAATCAGCCCCAGCATTTT | CATRRGDNQPQHF
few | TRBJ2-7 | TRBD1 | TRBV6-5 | TGTGCCAGCAGTTATTCCAGGGGGTTGAACTACGAGCAGTACTTC | CASSYSRGLNYEQYF